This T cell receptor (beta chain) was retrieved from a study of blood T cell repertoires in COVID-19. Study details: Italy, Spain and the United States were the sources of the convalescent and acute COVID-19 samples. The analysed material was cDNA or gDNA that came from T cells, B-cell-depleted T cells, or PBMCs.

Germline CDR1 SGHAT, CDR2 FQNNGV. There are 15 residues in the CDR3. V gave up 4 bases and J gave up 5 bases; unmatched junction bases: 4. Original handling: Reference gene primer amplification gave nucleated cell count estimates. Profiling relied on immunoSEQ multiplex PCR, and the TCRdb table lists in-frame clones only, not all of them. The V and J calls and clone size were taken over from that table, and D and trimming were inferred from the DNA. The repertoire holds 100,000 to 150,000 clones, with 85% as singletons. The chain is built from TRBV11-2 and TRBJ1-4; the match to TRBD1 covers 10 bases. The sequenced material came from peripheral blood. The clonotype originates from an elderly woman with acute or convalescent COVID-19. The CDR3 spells CASSSPGQGNEKLFF. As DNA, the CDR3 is TGTGCCAGCAGCTCCCCGGGACAGGGGAATGAAAAACTGTTTTTT. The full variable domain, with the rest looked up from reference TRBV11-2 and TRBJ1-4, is EAGVAQSPRYKIIEKRQSVAFWCNPISGHATLYWYQQILGQGPKLLIQFQNNGVVDDSQLPKDRFSAERLKGVDSTLKIQPAKLEDSAVYLCASSSPGQGNEKLFFGSGTQLSVL.